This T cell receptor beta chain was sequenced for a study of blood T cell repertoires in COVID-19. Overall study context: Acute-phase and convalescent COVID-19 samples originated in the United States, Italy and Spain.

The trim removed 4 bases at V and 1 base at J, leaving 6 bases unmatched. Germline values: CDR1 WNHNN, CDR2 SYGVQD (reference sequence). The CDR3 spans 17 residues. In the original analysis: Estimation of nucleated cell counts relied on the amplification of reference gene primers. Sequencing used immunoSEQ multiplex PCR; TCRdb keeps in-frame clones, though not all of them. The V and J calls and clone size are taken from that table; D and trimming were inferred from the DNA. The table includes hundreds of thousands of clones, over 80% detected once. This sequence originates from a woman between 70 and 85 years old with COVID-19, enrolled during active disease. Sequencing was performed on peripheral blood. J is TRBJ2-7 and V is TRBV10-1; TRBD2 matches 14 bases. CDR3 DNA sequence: TGCGCCAGCAGTGTAGGACTAGCGGGAGGAGGTTCCTACGAGCAGTACTTC. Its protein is CASSVGLAGGGSYEQYF.